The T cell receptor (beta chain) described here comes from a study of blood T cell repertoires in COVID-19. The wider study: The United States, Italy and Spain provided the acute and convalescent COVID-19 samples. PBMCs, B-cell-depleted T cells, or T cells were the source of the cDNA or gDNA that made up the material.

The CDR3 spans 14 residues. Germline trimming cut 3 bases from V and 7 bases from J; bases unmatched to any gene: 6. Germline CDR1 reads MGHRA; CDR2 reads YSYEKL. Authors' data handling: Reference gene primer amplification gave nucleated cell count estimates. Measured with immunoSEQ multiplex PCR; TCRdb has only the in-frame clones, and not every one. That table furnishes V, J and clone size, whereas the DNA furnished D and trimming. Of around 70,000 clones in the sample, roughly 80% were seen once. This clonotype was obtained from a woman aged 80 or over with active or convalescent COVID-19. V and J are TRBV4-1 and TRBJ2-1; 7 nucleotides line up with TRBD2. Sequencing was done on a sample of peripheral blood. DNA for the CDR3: TGCGCCAGCAGCCAGGGGGGGAGGTGGAATGAGCAGTTCTTC. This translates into CASSQGGRWNEQFF.